This TCR beta chain was observed in a study of T cells in Graves' hyperthyroidism and ophthalmopathy. Overall study findings and caveats: In blood, most of the thyroid clonotypes expanded above 0.001 were also present. Ophthalmopathy was identified by the model a median 6.5 months ahead of onset.

What was amplified from RNA transcripts were TCR beta CDR3 regions. The TCR CDR3 was amplified in a first-round RT-PCR using the HTBI primer set. Each CDR3 protein is one row after TCRdb ran MiXCR on the multiplex PCR reads. The sample has 300,000 to 450,000 distinct CDR3 sequences, around 18% seen once. This clonotype was recorded at least ten times. The antigen is unknown. The CDR3 has 19 amino acids. J gave up 8 bases and V 6 bases, and 22 bases lay outside the gene matches. Germline V gene sequence: CDR1 MDHEN, CDR2 SYDVKM. The sequencing sample was made of blood. The TCR sequence derives from a man aged 18 to 30 with Graves' ophthalmopathy. This rearrangement joins TRBV28 to TRBJ2-3; 11 bases are shared with TRBD2. The CDR3 spells CASSTSRILAGDNRGTQYF. CDR3 DNA: TGTGCCAGCAGCACATCCCGGATACTAGCGGGGGACAACCGTGGTACGCAGTATTTT.